This TCR beta chain was captured in a study of cytomegalovirus exposure and HLA in healthy donors. About the research overall: The same platform used for the roughly 600 first-cohort repertoires was also used for the 100 to 150 validation repertoires, as a later analysis reported.

J gave up 9 bases and V 0 bases, and 14 bases lay outside the gene matches. This CDR3 region has 16 residues. Germline values: CDR1 SGDLS, CDR2 YYNGEE. Profiling relied on immunoSEQ multiplex PCR, and the TCRdb table lists in-frame clones only, not all of them. Of about 63,000 clones in the sample, more than 80% were seen once. The chain combines TRBV9 with TRBJ2-5; 7 bases are a match to TRBD2. This clonotype originated in a woman under 30 in good health and CMV-seronegative. Input material: PBMCs. The CDR3 loop reads CASSVALAEPYSAQYF. The CDR3, as DNA: TGTGCCAGCAGCGTAGCTCTAGCGGAACCCTATTCGGCCCAGTACTTC.